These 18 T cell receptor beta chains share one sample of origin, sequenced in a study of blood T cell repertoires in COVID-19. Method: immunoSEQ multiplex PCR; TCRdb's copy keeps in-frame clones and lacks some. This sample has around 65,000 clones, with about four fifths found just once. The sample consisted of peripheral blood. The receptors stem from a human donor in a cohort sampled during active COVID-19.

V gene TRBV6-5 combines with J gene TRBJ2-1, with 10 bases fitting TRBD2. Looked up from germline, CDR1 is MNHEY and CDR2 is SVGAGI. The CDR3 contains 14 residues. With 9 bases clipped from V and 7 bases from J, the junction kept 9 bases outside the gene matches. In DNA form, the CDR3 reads TGTGCCAGTACCTTTCTAGCGGGAGCGAATGAGCAGTTCTTC. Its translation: CASTFLAGANEQFF.

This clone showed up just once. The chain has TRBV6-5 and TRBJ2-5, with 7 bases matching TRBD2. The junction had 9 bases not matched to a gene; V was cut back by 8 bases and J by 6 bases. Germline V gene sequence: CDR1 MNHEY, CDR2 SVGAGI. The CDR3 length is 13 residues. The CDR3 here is CASLKAGTKTQYF. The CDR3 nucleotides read TGTGCCAGCCTCAAAGCGGGGACGAAGACCCAGTACTTC.

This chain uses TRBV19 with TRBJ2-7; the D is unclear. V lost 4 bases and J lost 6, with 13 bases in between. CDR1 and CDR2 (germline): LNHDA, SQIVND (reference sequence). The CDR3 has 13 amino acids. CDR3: CASSSDWRSEQYF. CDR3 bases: TGTGCCAGTAGTAGCGACTGGCGCAGCGAGCAGTACTTC.

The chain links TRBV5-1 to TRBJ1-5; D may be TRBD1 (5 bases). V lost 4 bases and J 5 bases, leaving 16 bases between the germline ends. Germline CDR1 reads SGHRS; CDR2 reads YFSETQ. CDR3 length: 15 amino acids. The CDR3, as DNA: TGCGCCAGCAGCCCAGGGTCGAGCCGGGATCAGCCCCAGCATTTT. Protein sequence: CASSPGSSRDQPQHF.

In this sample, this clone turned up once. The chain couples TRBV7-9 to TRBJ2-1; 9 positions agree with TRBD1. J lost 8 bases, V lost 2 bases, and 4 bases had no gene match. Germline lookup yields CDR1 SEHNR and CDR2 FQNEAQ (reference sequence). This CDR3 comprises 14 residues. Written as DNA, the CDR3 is TGTGCCAGCAGCTTAACAGGGGGCTGGGATGAGCAGTTCTTC. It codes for CASSLTGGWDEQFF. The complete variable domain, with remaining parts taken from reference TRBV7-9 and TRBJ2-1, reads DTGVSQNPRHKITKRGQNVTFRCDPISEHNRLYWYRQTLGQGPEFLTYFQNEAQLEKSRLLSDRFSAERPKGSFSTLEIQRTEQGDSAMYLCASSLTGGWDEQFFGPGTRLTVL.

The CDR3: CASSHNRGEDYGYTF. In DNA, the CDR3 is TGTGCCAGCAGCCATAACAGGGGGGAGGACTATGGCTACACCTTC. The chain joins TRBV14 to TRBJ1-2; 8 bases agree with TRBD1. CDR3 length equals 15 residues. Per the germline V gene, CDR1 is SGHDN and CDR2 is FVKESK. V lost 3 bases to trimming and J lost 3 bases; unmatched junction nucleotides: 6.

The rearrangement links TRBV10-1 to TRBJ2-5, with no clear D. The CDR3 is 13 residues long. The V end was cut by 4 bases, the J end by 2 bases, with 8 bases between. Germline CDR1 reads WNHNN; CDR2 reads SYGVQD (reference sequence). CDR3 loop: CASSVFGQETQYF. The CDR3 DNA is TGCGCCAGCAGTGTTTTCGGTCAAGAGACCCAGTACTTC.

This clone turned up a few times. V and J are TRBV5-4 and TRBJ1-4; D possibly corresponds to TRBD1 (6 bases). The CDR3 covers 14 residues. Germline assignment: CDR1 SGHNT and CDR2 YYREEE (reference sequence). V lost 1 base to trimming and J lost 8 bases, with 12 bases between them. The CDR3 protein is CASSLSGVGEKLFF. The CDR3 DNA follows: TGTGCCAGCAGCTTGTCAGGGGTTGGCGAAAAACTGTTTTTT.

The CDR3, as DNA: TGTGCCAGCAGTATTGGACAGTCGTCTGATACGCAGTATTTT. Protein product: CASSIGQSSDTQYF. The V gene is TRBV11-3, the J gene TRBJ2-3; maybe TRBD1 (6 bases). The CDR3 contains 14 residues. Germline V gives CDR1 SGHNT, CDR2 YENEEA. V was shortened by 6 bases and J by 6 bases, with 16 bases between the two germline ends.

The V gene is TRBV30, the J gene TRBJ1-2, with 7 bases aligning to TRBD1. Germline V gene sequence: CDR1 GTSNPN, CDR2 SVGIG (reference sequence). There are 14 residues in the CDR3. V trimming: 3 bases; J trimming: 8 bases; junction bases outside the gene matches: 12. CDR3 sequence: CAWSTRTGGRGYTF. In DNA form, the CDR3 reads TGTGCCTGGAGCACCCGGACAGGCGGCAGGGGCTACACCTTC. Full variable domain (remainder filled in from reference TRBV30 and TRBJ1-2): SQTIHQWPATLVQPVGSPLSLECTVEGTSNPNLYWYRQAAGRGLQLLFYSVGIGQISSEVPQNLSASRPQDRQFILSSKKLLLSDSGFYLCAWSTRTGGRGYTFGSGTRLTVV.

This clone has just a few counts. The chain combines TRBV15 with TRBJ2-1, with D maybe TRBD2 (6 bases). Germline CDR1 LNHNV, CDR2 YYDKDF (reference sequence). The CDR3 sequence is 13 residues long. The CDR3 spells CATGSGPYNEQFF. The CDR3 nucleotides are TGTGCGACCGGTAGCGGCCCCTACAATGAGCAGTTCTTC.

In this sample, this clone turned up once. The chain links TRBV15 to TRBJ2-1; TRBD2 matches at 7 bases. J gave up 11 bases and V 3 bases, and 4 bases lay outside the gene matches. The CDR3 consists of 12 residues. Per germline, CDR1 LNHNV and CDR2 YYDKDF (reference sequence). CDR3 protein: CATSRREGQQFF. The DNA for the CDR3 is TGTGCCACCAGCAGGAGGGAGGGCCAGCAGTTCTTC. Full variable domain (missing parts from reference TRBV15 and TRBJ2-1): DAMVIQNPRYQVTQFGKPVTLSCSQTLNHNVMYWYQQKSSQAPKLLFHYYDKDFNNEADTPDNFQSRRPNTSFCFLDIRSPGLGDTAMYLCATSRREGQQFFGPGTRLTVL.

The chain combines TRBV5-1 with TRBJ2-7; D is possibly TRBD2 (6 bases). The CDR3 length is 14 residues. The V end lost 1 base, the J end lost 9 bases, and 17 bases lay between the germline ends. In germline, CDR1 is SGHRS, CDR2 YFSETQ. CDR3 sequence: CASSLRDSDFGQYF. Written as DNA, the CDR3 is TGCGCCAGCAGCTTGAGGGACTCCGACTTTGGGCAGTACTTC.

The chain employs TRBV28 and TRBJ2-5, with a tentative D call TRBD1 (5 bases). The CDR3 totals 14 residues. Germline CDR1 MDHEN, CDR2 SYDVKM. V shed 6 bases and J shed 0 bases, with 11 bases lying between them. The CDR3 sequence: CASSPPGNQETQYF. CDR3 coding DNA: TGTGCCAGCAGCCCCCCAGGGAACCAAGAGACCCAGTACTTC.

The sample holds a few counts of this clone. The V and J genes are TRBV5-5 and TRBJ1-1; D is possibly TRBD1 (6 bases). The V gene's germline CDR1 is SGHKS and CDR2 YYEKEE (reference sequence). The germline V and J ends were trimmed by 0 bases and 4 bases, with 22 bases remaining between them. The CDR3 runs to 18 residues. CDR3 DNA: TGTGCCAGCAGCTTGGCGCCCCGCCTAGGGGGGGTGAGCACTGAAGCTTTCTTT. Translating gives CASSLAPRLGGVSTEAFF.

The CDR3 DNA sequence: TGTGCCAGTAGTACTGGGACTGTCGGAAACACCATATATTTT. It encodes CASSTGTVGNTIYF. The chain carries TRBV19 and TRBJ1-3, with D maybe TRBD1 (5 bases). Per the germline V gene, CDR1 is LNHDA and CDR2 is SQIVND (reference sequence). Trimming pared 4 bases from V and 4 bases from J, leaving 11 bases between. The CDR3 has 14 amino acids. Using reference TRBV19 and TRBJ1-3 for the parts outside the CDR3, the full variable domain is DGGITQSPKYLFRKEGQNVTLSCEQNLNHDAMYWYRQDPGQGLRLIYYSQIVNDFQKGDIAEGYSVSREKKESFPLTVTSAQKNPTAFYLCASSTGTVGNTIYFGEGSWLTVV.

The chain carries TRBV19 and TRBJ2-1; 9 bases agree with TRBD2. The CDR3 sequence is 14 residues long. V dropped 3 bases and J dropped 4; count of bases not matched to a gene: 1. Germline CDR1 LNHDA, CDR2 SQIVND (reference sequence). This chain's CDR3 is CASSMRGGYNEQFF. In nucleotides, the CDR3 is TGTGCCAGTAGTATGCGGGGGGGGTACAATGAGCAGTTCTTC.

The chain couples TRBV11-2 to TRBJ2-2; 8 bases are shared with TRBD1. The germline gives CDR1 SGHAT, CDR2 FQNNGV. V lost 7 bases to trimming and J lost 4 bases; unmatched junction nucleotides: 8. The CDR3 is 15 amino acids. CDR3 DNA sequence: TGTGCCAGCACCGTGGACAGGGAAAGCACCGGGGAGCTGTTTTTT. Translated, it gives CASTVDRESTGELFF.